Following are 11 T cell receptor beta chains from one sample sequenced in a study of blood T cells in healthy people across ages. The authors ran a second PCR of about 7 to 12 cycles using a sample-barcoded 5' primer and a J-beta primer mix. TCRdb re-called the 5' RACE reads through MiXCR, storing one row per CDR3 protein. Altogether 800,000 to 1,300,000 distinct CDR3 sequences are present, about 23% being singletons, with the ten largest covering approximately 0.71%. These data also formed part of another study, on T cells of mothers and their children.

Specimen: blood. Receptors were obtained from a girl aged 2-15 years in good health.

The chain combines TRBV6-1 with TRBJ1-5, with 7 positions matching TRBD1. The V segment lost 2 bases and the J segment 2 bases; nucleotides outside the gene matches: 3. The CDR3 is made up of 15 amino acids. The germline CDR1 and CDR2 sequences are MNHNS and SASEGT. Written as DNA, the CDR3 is TGTGCCAGCAGTGAAAACAGGGGTGGCAATCAGCCCCAGCATTTT. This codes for CASSENRGGNQPQHF.

CDR3 sequence reads: CASSWGSAEQYF. CDR3 DNA sequence: TGTGCCAGCAGCTGGGGGTCAGCCGAGCAGTACTTC. V usage is TRBV5-4 and J usage is TRBJ2-5; tentatively, D is TRBD1 or TRBD2 (5 bases each). The DNA end is a closer match to TRBJ2-7, so the J assignment may be wrong. The V gene's germline CDR1 is SGHNT and CDR2 YYREEE (reference sequence). The CDR3 is 12 residues long.

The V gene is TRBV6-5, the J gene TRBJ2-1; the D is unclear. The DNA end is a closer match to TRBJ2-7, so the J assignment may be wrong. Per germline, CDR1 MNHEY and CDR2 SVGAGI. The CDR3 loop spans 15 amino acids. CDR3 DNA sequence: TGTGCCAGCAGGTCCGACAAAACTCGAAGCTCCGAGCAGTACTTC. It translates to CASRSDKTRSSEQYF.

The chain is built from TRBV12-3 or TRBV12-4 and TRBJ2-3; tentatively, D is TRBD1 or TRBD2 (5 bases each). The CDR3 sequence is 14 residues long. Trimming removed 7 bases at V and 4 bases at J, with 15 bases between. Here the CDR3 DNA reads TGTGCCAGCATCCCAGGAGTGGGGGCAGATACGCAGTATTTT. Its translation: CASIPGVGADTQYF.

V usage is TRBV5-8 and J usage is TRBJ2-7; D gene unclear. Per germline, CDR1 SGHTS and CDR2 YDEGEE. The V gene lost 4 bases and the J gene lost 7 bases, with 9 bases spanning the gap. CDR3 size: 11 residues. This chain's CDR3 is CASSPYVEQYF. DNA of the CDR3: TGTGCCAGCAGCCCATACGTAGAGCAGTACTTC.

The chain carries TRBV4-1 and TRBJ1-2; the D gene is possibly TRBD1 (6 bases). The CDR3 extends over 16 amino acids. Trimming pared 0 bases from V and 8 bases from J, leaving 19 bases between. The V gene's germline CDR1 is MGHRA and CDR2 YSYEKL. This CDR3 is CASSQEGVLKGEGYTF. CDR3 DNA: TGCGCCAGCAGCCAAGAAGGAGTCCTCAAGGGGGAGGGCTACACCTTC.

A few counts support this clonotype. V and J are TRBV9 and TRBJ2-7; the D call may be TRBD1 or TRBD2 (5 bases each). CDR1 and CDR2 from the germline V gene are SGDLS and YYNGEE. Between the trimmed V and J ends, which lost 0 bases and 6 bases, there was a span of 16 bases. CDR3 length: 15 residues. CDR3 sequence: CASSVDTGPSGEQYF. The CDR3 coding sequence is TGTGCCAGCAGCGTAGACACGGGACCTTCTGGCGAGCAGTACTTC.

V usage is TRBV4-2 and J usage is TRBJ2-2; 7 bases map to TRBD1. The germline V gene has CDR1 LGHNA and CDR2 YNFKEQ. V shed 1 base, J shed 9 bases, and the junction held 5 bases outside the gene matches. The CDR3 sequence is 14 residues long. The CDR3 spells CASSQARGQRELFF. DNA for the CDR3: TGTGCCAGCAGCCAAGCGAGGGGGCAAAGGGAGCTGTTTTTT.

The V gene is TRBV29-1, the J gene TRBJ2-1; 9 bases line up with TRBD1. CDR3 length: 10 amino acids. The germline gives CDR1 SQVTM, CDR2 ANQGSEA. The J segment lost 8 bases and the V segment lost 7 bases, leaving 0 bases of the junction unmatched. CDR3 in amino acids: CSGQGDEQFF. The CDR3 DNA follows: TGCAGCGGACAGGGGGATGAGCAGTTCTTC.

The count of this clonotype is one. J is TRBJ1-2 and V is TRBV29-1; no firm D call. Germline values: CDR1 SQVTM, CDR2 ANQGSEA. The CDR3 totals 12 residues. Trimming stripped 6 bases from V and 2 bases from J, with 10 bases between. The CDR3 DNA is TGCAGCGTGCAGGACGTGAACTATGGCTACACCTTC. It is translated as CSVQDVNYGYTF.

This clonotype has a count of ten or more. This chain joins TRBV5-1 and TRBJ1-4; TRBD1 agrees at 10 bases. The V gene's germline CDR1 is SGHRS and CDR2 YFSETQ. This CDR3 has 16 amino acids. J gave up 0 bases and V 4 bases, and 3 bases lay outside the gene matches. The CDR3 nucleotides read TGCGCCAGCAGCCAAGGACAGGGGGCAACTAATGAAAAACTGTTTTTT. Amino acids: CASSQGQGATNEKLFF.